This paragraph covers one T cell receptor (beta chain) sequence. The target of this receptor is not known. No much larger clone exists at a distance of one base, and base qualities are not known. The sample belongs to a study of T cell responses to AZD1222 COVID-19 vaccine (dated by TCRdb to the early 2020s). Turning to the overall study: A total of 233 trial participants underwent TCR sequencing, of whom nearly 210 had received two doses of AZD1222 and 26 had received two doses of the MenACWY control vaccine. Trial participants were enrolled into age subgroups of 18-55, 56-69 and 70-plus years, which contained approximately 150, 28 and 58 TCR-sequenced participants, respectively.

The CDR3 regions of human TCRbeta chains were analyzed by immunosequencing. Per the source publication's procedure: TCRs in the repertoires were matched against a reference library of SARS-CoV-2-specific TCRs that had been generated with the MIRA antigen-specificity platform. Breadth was defined as the fraction of unique TCRs that were SARS-CoV-2-associated. Depth was defined as the fraction of total T cells that were SARS-CoV-2-associated. Using the MIRA data, every spike-specific TCR was mapped to the spike region that the TCR reacted to and assigned to either a CD4 or a CD8 class. Log10-transformed breadth and depth values were compared by one-way ANOVA with Sidak's multiple comparisons tests. The table comes from immuneACCESS by way of TCRdb, which keeps in-frame sequences with V and J called. Part of the clones is missing from these tables; in studies checked, under half for an unresolved V gene and the rest for unknown reasons. Clone size and V and J calls were adopted from that table, with D and trimming inferred from the DNA. The table for this sample lists approximately 180,000 clones; 85% to 95% of them were counted only once. The top ten constitute about 3.6% of the sample.

Compared with germline, V lacks 5 bases and J lacks 6 bases; bases without a gene match: 3. Via the germline V gene, CDR1 is SGHVS and CDR2 FQNEAQ. From cysteine to phenylalanine, the CDR3 is 15 amino acids long. Of the read, only the CDR3 DNA is kept; its 45 bases are in frame from base 1. Overall study outcomes, separate from this receptor: Participants were mostly white British, with more females than males. The authors suggested clonal diversity may have been underestimated. A significant rise in spike-specific TCR breadth and depth was observed after two AZD1222 doses relative to day 0 and relative to MenACWY recipients. Because no day 14 peak-response samples were available, repertoires were characterized only after the peak T cell response. Reportedly, almost half of the unique spike-specific TCRs recognized epitopes lying outside the regions that are mutated in the B.1.351 and B.1.1.7 variants. The whole spike protein was spanned by vaccine-associated CD4 TCRs, and dominant responses were seen in regions 160-218 and 743-854. Conclusions about previously exposed vaccinees were limited because only six AZD1222 recipients were SARS-CoV-2 seropositive at baseline. The 56-69-year group was small, and its depth increase did not reach significance, likely because of low power.

The label giving this sample's time point can be read as: about 28 days (+/-7) after the second vaccine dose. Interpreted using the paper, the treatment or condition label stands for: meningococcal conjugate vaccine given as trial control. Samples from vaccinated people were obtained from the UK trials COV001 and COV002, which included a single-blind randomized controlled phase 2/3 trial of AZD1222 (ChAdOx1 nCoV-19) in healthy adults. Trial participant PBMC samples were collected at day 0 and day 28 after the second dose for TCRbeta chain sequencing. This TCR came from an adult who received the MenACWY meningococcal vaccine as a control. The sample here was peripheral blood, taken 28 days after the second dose of the MenACWY control vaccine. The chain employs TRBV7-8 and TRBJ2-1; 14 of the junction bases match TRBD2. The DNA sequence reads TGTGCCAGCAGCAAGACTAGCGGGGGGGTCAATGAGCAGTTCTTC. Protein translation: CASSKTSGGVNEQFF.